This T cell receptor (beta chain) was documented in a study of blood T cells in healthy people across ages. A second PCR of 7 to 11 cycles used a sample-barcoded 5' primer and a J-beta primer mix. MiXCR, applied by TCRdb to the 5' RACE reads, yields one record per CDR3 protein. The table shows about 1.1 million distinct CDR3 sequences, with about two fifths occurring only once. The V segment lost 2 bases and the J segment 2 bases; nucleotides outside the gene matches: 4. CDR3 length: 15 residues. The rearrangement joins TRBV12-3 or TRBV12-4 to TRBJ2-7; TRBD1 matches at 9 bases. The sequence was collected from a man younger than 30 in good health. Sequenced material: blood. DNA for the CDR3: TGTGCCAGCAGTTTAAGAGGGACAGGGCCCTACGAGCAGTACTTC. Its translation: CASSLRGTGPYEQYF.